This TCR beta chain was sequenced in a study of blood T cell repertoires in COVID-19. Profiled with immunoSEQ multiplex PCR; TCRdb holds only in-frame clones, not every one. In the table there are 140,000 or so clones, approximately 92% of which are singletons. This receptor was identified in a woman aged 55-69 years with active COVID-19. The material sequenced was peripheral blood.

The CDR3: CASSLSTHSGRTYEQYF. DNA for the CDR3: TGTGCCAGCAGCCTCTCCACCCATAGCGGGAGAACCTACGAGCAGTACTTC. The genes are TRBV7-8 and TRBJ2-7; 9 bases align to TRBD2. Trimming removed 5 bases from V and 2 bases from J; junction bases left unmatched: 13. Germline CDR1 SGHVS, CDR2 FQNEAQ. This CDR3 is 17 amino acids long.